This T cell receptor (beta chain) was obtained from a study of T cells in localized non-small cell lung cancer. This CDR3 is built from 14 residues. From germline, CDR1 is SSHAT and CDR2 FNYEAQ (reference sequence). Concerning this clone: At one of its ends the junction is not consistent with the germline gene, which may arise from a read error.

Using immunoSEQ multiplex PCR, the repertoire was profiled, and TCRdb retains in-frame clones only, with some absent. The repertoire includes approximately 150,000 clones, 70% to 90% of them detected once, and over 1.5% sits in the top ten. This chain uses TRBV7-7 with TRBJ2-2; a possible D gene is TRBD1 (6 bases). This sample comprised peripheral blood, obtained before any cancer treatment. The receptor was isolated from a female donor older than 55 with stage I lung adenocarcinoma. This CDR3 reads CASSSDRNTGELFF. CDR3 nucleotides: TGTGCTAGCAGCTCGGACAGGAACACCGGGGAGCTGTTTTTT.